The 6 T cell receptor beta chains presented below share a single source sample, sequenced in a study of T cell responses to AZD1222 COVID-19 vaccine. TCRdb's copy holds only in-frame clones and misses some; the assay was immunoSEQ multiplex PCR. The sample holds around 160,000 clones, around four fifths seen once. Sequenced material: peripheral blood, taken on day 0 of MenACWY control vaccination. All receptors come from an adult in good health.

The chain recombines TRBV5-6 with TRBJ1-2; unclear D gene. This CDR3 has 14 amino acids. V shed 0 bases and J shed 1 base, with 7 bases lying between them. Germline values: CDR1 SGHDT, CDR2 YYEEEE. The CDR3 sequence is CASSLGTINYGYTF. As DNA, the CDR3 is TGTGCCAGCAGCTTGGGGACCATTAACTATGGCTACACCTTC.

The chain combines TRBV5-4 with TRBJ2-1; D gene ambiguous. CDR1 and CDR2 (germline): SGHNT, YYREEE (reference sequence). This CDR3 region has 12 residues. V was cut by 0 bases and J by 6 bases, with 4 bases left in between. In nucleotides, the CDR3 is TGTGCCAGCAGCTTGGTGGCCAATGAGCAGTTCTTC. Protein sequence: CASSLVANEQFF.

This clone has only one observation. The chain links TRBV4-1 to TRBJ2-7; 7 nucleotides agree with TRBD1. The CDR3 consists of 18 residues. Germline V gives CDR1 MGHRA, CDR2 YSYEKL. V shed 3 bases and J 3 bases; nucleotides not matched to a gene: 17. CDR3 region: CASSHHPETGAVDYEQYF. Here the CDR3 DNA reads TGCGCCAGCAGCCATCACCCGGAAACAGGGGCGGTTGACTACGAGCAGTACTTC.

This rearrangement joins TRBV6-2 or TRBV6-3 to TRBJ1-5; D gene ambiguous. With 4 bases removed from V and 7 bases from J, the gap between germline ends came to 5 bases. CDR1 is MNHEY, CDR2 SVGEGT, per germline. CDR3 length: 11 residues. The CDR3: CASSSGQPQHF. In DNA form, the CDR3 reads TGTGCCAGCAGTTCCGGACAGCCCCAGCATTTT.

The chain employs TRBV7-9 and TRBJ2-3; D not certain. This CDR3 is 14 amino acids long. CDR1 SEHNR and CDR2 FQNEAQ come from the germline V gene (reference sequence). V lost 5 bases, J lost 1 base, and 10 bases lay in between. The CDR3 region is CASSASRGTDTQYF. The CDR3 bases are TGTGCCAGCAGCGCCTCTCGTGGCACAGATACGCAGTATTTT.

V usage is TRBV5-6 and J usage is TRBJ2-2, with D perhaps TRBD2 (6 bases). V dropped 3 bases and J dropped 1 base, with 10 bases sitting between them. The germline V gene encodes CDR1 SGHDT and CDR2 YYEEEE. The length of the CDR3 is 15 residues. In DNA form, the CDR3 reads TGTGCCAGCAGCTACGCGGGAAGGAACACCGGGGAGCTGTTTTTT. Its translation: CASSYAGRNTGELFF. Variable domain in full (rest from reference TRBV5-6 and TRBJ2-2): DAGVTQSPTHLIKTRGQQVTLRCSPKSGHDTVSWYQQALGQGPQFIFQYYEEEERQRGNFPDRFSGHQFPNYSSELNVNALLLGDSALYLCASSYAGRNTGELFFGEGSRLTVL.